This is a list of T cell receptor beta chains from one sample in a study of T cell responses to AZD1222 COVID-19 vaccine. Libraries were prepared by immunoSEQ multiplex PCR; TCRdb keeps only in-frame clonotypes and omits some of them. The sample holds approximately 80,000 clones; roughly 90% are singletons and the top ten take approximately 5.4%. The sequencing used peripheral blood, collected on day 0 of MenACWY control vaccination. These receptors were taken from an adult in good health. CDR3s include the opening cysteine and the closing phenylalanine or tryptophan. The D gene is left open where the match is weak. Clone size is stated in some rows and not others, as once, few, many or a class when expanded.

j_call	d_call	clone_size	v_call	cdr3_nt	cdr3_aa
TRBJ2-7	NA	NA	TRBV5-1	TGCGCCAGCAGCCACGATCGAGGGGGCGGGATAGGCGAGCAGTACTTC	CASSHDRGGGIGEQYF
TRBJ1-2	NA	NA	TRBV27	TGTGCCAGCAGTTTCAGGGGCCTCTATGGCTACACCTTC	CASSFRGLYGYTF
TRBJ1-4	NA	once	TRBV5-1	TGCGCCAGCAGCTTGAATCCGGGAGAAAAACTGTTTTTT	CASSLNPGEKLFF
TRBJ2-3	TRBD2	NA	TRBV7-8	TGTGCCAGCAGCATCGGACTAGCGGGACGGTCTGTGGATACGCAGTATTTT	CASSIGLAGRSVDTQYF
TRBJ1-2	NA	NA	TRBV2	TGTGCCAGCAGTGAAGTTGTAAGTGGGTATGGCTACACCTTC	CASSEVVSGYGYTF
TRBJ2-2	NA	NA	TRBV12-3/TRBV12-4	TGTGCCAGCAACCTTCTTGGGACCGGGGAGCTGTTTTTT	CASNLLGTGELFF
TRBJ2-1	TRBD1	NA	TRBV10-3	TGTGCCATCAGTGGACTCAACCGGCGACAGGGCAACTCCTACAATGAGCAGTTCTTC	CAISGLNRRQGNSYNEQFF
TRBJ2-7	TRBD1	NA	TRBV10-3	TGTGCCATCAGTGACCTCGGACAGGGGGCCTACGAGCAGTACTTC	CAISDLGQGAYEQYF
TRBJ1-3	TRBD1	NA	TRBV5-4	TGTGCCAGCAGCTTGGGGGGACAGCTGCGAAACACCATATATTTT	CASSLGGQLRNTIYF
TRBJ1-3	NA	once	TRBV29-1	TGCAGCGTTGAACGTGGTGGAAACACCATATATTTT	CSVERGGNTIYF
TRBJ2-2	NA	NA	TRBV19	TGTGCCAGTAGTATAGGCAAGGTAACCGGGGAGCTGTTTTTT	CASSIGKVTGELFF
TRBJ2-2	NA	NA	TRBV6-6	TGTGCCGCCGTTGATTTCGGGGAGCTGTTTTTT	CAAVDFGELFF
TRBJ2-7	TRBD1	NA	TRBV18	TGTGCCAGCTCACCCTCCGGGACAGGGGGCAACGAGCAGTACTTC	CASSPSGTGGNEQYF
TRBJ1-1	NA	NA	TRBV12-3/TRBV12-4	TGTGCCAGCAGCCAGGGACGGACTGAAGCTTTCTTT	CASSQGRTEAFF
TRBJ2-5	NA	NA	TRBV28	TGTGCCAGCAGTTCCGCCGGCGGGGGCAAAGAGACCCAGTACTTC	CASSSAGGGKETQYF
TRBJ2-3	NA	NA	TRBV6-5	TGTGCCAGCGGAGGGGGGGTAAGTCGCACAGATACGCAGTATTTT	CASGGGVSRTDTQYF
TRBJ2-7	NA	once	TRBV6-2/TRBV6-3	TGTGCCAGCAGTCAACCGCCTTCCTACGAGCAGTACTTC	CASSQPPSYEQYF
TRBJ1-6	TRBD1	once	TRBV5-1	TGCGCCAGCTCAAGGGGACAGGGAAATTCACCCCTCCACTTT	CASSRGQGNSPLHF
TRBJ1-6	NA	NA	TRBV5-4	TGTGCCAGCAGACGTGACAGGTTGGGAAATTCACCCCTCCACTTT	CASRRDRLGNSPLHF
TRBJ1-2	NA	NA	TRBV5-8	TGTGCCACCGAAAACCCAGGGCATGGCTACACCTTC	CATENPGHGYTF
TRBJ2-7	NA	few	TRBV5-1	TGCGCCAGCAGGGGGGACGGCTACGAGCAGTACTTC	CASRGDGYEQYF
TRBJ2-2	TRBD1	few	TRBV4-3	TGCGCCAGCAGTAACAGGGGAAACACCGGGGAGCTGTTTTTT	CASSNRGNTGELFF
TRBJ2-3	TRBD1	NA	TRBV7-9	TGTGCCAGCAGCCCACCAACCGGGGACAGGGGAAACACAGATACGCAGTATTTT	CASSPPTGDRGNTDTQYF
TRBJ1-5	NA	NA	TRBV10-3	TGTGCCATCAGTGAAGGGGGGAATCAGCCCCAGCATTTT	CAISEGGNQPQHF
TRBJ1-1	TRBD1	NA	TRBV5-8	TGTGCCAGCAGCTCGCCGACAGGGGATTGGTTTGGGGCTTTCTTT	CASSSPTGDWFGAFF
TRBJ2-1	NA	NA	TRBV7-8	TGTGCCAGCAGCTTATTAAGGAGTGTGAGGGGACACTCTAGCTCCTACAATGAGCAGTTCTTC	CASSLLRSVRGHSSSYNEQFF
TRBJ1-1	NA	NA	TRBV28	TGTGGGACCCGTACCACTAACACTGAAGCTTTCTTT	CGTRTTNTEAFF
TRBJ1-1	TRBD1	NA	TRBV5-6	TGTGCCAGCAGCTTACAGGGGGCGAACACTGAAGCTTTCTTT	CASSLQGANTEAFF
TRBJ1-2	NA	NA	TRBV5-4	TGTGCCAGCAGCTTGAAATCAGGGAGTGAAGACTATGGCTACACCTTC	CASSLKSGSEDYGYTF
TRBJ1-1	NA	NA	TRBV5-1	TGCGCCAGCAGCTCGCGGGGGACAACCTCGAACACTGAAGCTTTCTTT	CASSSRGTTSNTEAFF
TRBJ1-5	NA	NA	TRBV19	TGTGCCAGTAGTAGGGGGAATCAGCCCCAGCATTTT	CASSRGNQPQHF
TRBJ1-6	NA	NA	TRBV6-5	TGTGCCAGCAGGCGGACAATATCAAGCTCACCCCTCCACTTT	CASRRTISSSPLHF
TRBJ1-1	TRBD1	NA	TRBV6-5	TGTGCCAGCATCGGACAGGGAAAGACTGAAGCTTTCTTT	CASIGQGKTEAFF
TRBJ1-6	NA	NA	TRBV28	TGTGCCAGCTTAGGGGGTCTCTACAATTCACCCCTCCACTTT	CASLGGLYNSPLHF
TRBJ1-6	TRBD1	NA	TRBV14	TGTGCCAGCAGCCAAGCAGGGACAGGACCAAATTCACCCCTCCACTTT	CASSQAGTGPNSPLHF
TRBJ1-1	NA	NA	TRBV7-9	TGTGCCAGCAGCCTTAACAGGGCTCGGAACACTGAAGCTTTCTTT	CASSLNRARNTEAFF
TRBJ1-6	TRBD1	NA	TRBV6-1	TGTGCCAGCAGGACAGGGGATTCACCCCTCCACTTT	CASRTGDSPLHF
TRBJ1-2	NA	NA	TRBV6-5	TGTGCCAGCAGCCCCGGGAATAACTATGGCTACACCTTC	CASSPGNNYGYTF
TRBJ1-2	NA	NA	TRBV7-3	TGTGCCAGCAGCTTAACCCCCTCGGGGGCGGGCGGAGGCTACACCTTC	CASSLTPSGAGGGYTF
TRBJ2-7	NA	NA	TRBV9	TGTGCCAGCAGTGGACTCGAGACCTACGAGCAGTACTTC	CASSGLETYEQYF
TRBJ1-6	NA	NA	TRBV27	TGTGCCAGCAGTGCTCAACTAAGCTCCTATAATTCACCCCTCCACTTT	CASSAQLSSYNSPLHF
TRBJ1-2	NA	NA	TRBV28	TGTGCCAGCAGTTTTTGGGGGACCGCGGTAGAGGGCTACACCTTC	CASSFWGTAVEGYTF
TRBJ2-1	NA	NA	TRBV11-3	TGTGCCAGCAGCTTAGATGGGTTGGAGGTGACTACCTCCTACAATGAGCAGTTCTTC	CASSLDGLEVTTSYNEQFF
TRBJ2-7	NA	NA	TRBV4-3	TGCGCCAGCAGCCAAGCGTCCGGGGGGCATAACGCCTACGAGCAGTACTTC	CASSQASGGHNAYEQYF
TRBJ2-3	NA	NA	TRBV9	TGTGCCAGCAGCGTATCCTCGCACACAGATACGCAGTATTTT	CASSVSSHTDTQYF
TRBJ1-5	TRBD1	NA	TRBV10-3	TGTGCCATCAGTGAGTCTCCCGGACAGGGAATAATCGGGCAGCCCCAGCATTTT	CAISESPGQGIIGQPQHF
TRBJ1-6	TRBD1	NA	TRBV2	TGTGCCAGCACCAAGACAGGGAACAGTAATTCACCCCTCCACTTT	CASTKTGNSNSPLHF
TRBJ1-5	TRBD1	NA	TRBV7-2	TGTGCCAGCAGCGCGACAGGGGGCGTAACCCAGCATTTT	CASSATGGVTQHF
TRBJ2-3	NA	NA	TRBV6-5	TGTGCCAGCAGCCCCCCGGGACGTAGAACAGATACGCAGTATTTT	CASSPPGRRTDTQYF
TRBJ1-2	TRBD1	few	TRBV7-9	TGTGCCAGCAGCTCCATAATCCGGGACAGAACATCTAACTATGGCTACACCTTC	CASSSIIRDRTSNYGYTF
TRBJ1-1	NA	NA	TRBV30	TGTGCCTGGAGTGTTCTAGGAGGCCTGGGGGCTTTCTTT	CAWSVLGGLGAFF